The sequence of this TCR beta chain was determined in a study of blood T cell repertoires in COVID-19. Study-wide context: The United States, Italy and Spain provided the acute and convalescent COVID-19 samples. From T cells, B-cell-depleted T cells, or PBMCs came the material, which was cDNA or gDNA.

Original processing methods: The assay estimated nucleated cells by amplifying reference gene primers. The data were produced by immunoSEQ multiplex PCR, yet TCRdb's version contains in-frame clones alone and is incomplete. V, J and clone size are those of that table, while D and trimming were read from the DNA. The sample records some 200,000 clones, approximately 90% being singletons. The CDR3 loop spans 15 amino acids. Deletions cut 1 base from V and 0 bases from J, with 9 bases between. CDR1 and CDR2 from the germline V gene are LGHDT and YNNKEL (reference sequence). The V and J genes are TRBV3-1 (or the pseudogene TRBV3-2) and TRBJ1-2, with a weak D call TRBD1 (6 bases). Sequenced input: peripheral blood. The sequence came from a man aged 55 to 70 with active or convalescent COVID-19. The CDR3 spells CASSQAGTSNYGYTF. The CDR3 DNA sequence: TGTGCCAGCAGCCAAGCCGGGACATCTAACTATGGCTACACCTTC.